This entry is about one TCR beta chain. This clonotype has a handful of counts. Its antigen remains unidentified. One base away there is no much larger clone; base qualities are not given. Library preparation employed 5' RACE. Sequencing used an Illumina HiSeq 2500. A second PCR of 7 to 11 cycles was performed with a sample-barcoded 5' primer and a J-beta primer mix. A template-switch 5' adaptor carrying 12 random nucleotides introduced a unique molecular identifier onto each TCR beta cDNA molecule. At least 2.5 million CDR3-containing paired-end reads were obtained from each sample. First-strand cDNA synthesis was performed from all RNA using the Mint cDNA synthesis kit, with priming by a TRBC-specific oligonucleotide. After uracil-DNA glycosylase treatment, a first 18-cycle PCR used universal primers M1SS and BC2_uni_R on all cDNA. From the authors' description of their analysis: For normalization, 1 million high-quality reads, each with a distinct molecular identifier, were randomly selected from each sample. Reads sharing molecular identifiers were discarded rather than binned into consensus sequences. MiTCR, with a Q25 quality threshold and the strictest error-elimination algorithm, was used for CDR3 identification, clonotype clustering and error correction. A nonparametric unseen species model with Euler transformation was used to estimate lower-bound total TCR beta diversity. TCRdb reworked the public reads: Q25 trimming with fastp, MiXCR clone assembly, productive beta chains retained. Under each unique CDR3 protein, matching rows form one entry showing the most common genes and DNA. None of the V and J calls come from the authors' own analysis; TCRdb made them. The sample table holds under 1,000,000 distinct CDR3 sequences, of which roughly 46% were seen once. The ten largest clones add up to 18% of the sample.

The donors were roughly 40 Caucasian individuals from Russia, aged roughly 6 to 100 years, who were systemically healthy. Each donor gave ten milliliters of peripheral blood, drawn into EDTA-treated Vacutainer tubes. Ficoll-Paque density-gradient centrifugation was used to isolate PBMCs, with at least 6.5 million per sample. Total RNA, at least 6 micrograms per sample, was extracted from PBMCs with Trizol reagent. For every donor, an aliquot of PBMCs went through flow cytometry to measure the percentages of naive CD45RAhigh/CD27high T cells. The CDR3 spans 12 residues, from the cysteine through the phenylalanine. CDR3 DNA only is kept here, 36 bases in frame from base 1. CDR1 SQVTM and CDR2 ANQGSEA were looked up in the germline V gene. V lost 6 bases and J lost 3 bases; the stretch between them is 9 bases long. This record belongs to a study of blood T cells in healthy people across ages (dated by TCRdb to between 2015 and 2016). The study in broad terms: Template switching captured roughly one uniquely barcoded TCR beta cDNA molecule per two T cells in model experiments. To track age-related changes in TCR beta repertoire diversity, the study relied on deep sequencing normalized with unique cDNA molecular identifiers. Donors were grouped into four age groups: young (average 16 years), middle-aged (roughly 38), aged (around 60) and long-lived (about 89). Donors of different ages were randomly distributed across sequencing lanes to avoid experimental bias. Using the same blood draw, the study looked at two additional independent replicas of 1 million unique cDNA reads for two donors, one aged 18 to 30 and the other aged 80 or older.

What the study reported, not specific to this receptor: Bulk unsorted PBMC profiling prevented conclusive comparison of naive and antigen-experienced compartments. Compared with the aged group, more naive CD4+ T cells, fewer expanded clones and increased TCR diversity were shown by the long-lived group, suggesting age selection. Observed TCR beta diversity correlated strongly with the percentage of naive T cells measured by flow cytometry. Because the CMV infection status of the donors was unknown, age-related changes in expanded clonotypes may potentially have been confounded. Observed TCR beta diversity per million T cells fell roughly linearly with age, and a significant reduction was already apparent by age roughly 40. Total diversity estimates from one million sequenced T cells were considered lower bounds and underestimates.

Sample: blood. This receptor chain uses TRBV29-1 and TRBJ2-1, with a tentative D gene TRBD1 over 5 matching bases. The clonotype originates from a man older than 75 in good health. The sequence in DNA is TGCAGCGTCGGACACGACTACAATGAGCAGTTCTTC. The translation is CSVGHDYNEQFF.